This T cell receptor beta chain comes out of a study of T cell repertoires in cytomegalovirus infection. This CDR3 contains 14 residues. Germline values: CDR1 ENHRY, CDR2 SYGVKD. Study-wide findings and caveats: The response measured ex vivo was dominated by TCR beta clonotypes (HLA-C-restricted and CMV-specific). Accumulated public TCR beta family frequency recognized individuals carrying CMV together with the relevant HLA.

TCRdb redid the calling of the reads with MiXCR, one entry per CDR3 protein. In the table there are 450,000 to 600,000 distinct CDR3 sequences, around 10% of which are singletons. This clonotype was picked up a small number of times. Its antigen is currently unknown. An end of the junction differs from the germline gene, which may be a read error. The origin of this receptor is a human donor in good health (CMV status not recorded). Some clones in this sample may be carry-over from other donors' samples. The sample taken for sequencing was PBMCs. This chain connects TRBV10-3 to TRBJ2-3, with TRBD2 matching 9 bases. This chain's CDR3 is CAISSGTSRDTQYF. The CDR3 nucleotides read TGTGCCATCAGTTCCGGGACTAGCAGAGATACGCAGTATTTT.